One TCR beta chain is described in this entry. MiXCR, run by TCRdb on the 5' RACE reads, gives a single entry per CDR3 protein. The sample includes 600,000 to 750,000 distinct CDR3 sequences, approximately 13% of them seen just once. V was pared by 6 bases and J by 7 bases, with 4 bases of the junction left unmatched. This CDR3 region has 11 residues. The germline gives CDR1 DFQATT, CDR2 SNEGSKA (reference sequence). The data were taken from a study of T cells after yellow fever vaccination. Study-level background: The SMART-Seq v4 Ultra Low Input method served to prepare the low-cell-number fractions.

The gene calls are TRBV20-1 and TRBJ2-7; the match to TRBD2 covers 9 bases. This receptor was identified in a man aged 30 to 45 who received the YFV17D yellow fever vaccine. Specimen: PBMCs, collected on the day of the yellow fever booster vaccination. CDR3 coding DNA: TGCAGTGCAAGGACTAGCGAGGAGCAGTACTTC. As protein: CSARTSEEQYF.